The text below deals with one T cell receptor (beta chain). What it recognizes is unknown. The repertoire was sequenced with immunoSEQ multiplex PCR; TCRdb's copy has only in-frame clones and lacks some. This sample has 27,000 or so clones; around four fifths occur once, and the top ten carry 6% to 8.5%. This sample is part of a study of a mutant IDH1 vaccine in newly diagnosed glioma. Turning to the study itself: Across weeks 1, 3, 5, 7, 11, 15, 19 and 23, patients received a vaccination each time, eight in all. Vaccines were first given 4-6 weeks after radiotherapy alone, or with temozolomide cycles.

Documented time point: week 5, during vaccination. Mutant IDH1 20-mer peptide, at 300 ug, made up each vaccine dose, with topical imiquimod. There were new WHO grade 3 or 4 astrocytomas in the donors, and these were IDH1-mutant and ATRX-lost. Points from the study as a whole: Seemingly, top peripheral T cell clonotype changes bore no relation to pseudoprogression.

V gave up 4 bases and J gave up 0 bases; unmatched junction bases: 9. The germline V gene has CDR1 SGHRS and CDR2 YFSETQ. The CDR3 runs to 18 residues. This sample comprised PBMCs, obtained from a glioma patient whose treatment included an IDH1 peptide vaccine. This chain connects TRBV5-1 to TRBJ2-3, with 12 nucleotides matching TRBD2. The clonotype was recovered from a middle-aged man with glioma. Some clones in this sample may be carry-over from other donors' samples. The CDR3 DNA sequence: TGCGCCAGCAGCCCGCCGGGACTAGCGGGTACTAGCACAGATACGCAGTATTTT. It is translated as CASSPPGLAGTSTDTQYF.